This T cell receptor beta chain was profiled in a study of cytomegalovirus exposure and HLA in healthy donors. Study in general: A preliminary data release comprised about 85 million unique TCRs obtained from HLA-typed donors. Study-wide findings and caveats: Earlier findings revealed that most TCR beta V segments proved productive either about 87% or about 30% of the time. Certain indistinguishable V segments, among them TRBV6-2 and TRBV6-3, were excluded. A later analysis showed HLA-associated TCR beta chains outstripping equally common others in clonal expansion.

Primers included in the PCR were 60 Vbeta and 13 Jbeta primers. Assay: immunoSEQ multiplex PCR; the TCRdb copy retains only in-frame clones and omits some. The table has over 80,000 clones, around 82% seen once. The length of the CDR3 is 14 residues. CDR1 is GTSNPN, CDR2 SVGIG, per germline (reference sequence). V lost 2 bases to trimming and J lost 5 bases; unmatched junction nucleotides: 8. As regards this clone: Antigen specificity is unknown.

The rearrangement links TRBV30 to TRBJ1-1; 7 nucleotides line up with TRBD1. Material for sequencing was PBMCs. This clonotype originated in a young man in good health and CMV-seropositive. CDR3 sequence reads: CAWSPRQGRTEAFF. The CDR3 nucleotides read TGTGCCTGGAGTCCCCGACAGGGTCGAACTGAAGCTTTCTTT.